This TCR beta chain was observed in a study of T cell responses to AZD1222 COVID-19 vaccine. To note about this clone: Its antigen is still unknown.

Assay used: immunoSEQ multiplex PCR; TCRdb lists only in-frame clones, some missing. Here the sample spans 140,000 or so clones, about 90% being singletons. Study-wide results and limits: White British ancestry dominated among donors, who included more females, and clonal diversity was possibly underestimated.

The CDR3 spans 14 residues. V was trimmed by 3 bases and J by 2 bases, leaving 10 bases between them. Germline CDR1 is MNHEY and CDR2 is SVGEGT. The V call is TRBV6-2 or TRBV6-3, the J call TRBJ1-1, with no clear D. This sequence originates from an adult who received the MenACWY meningococcal vaccine as a control. The material sequenced was peripheral blood, taken 28 days after the second dose of the MenACWY control vaccine. CDR3 sequence (DNA): TGTGCCAGCAGTTATTTCACCTCAAACACTGAAGCTTTCTTT. As protein: CASSYFTSNTEAFF.